This T cell receptor beta chain came from a study of cytomegalovirus exposure and HLA in healthy donors. Study-wide findings and caveats: The listing of 150 to 200 TCR beta chains classed them as cytomegalovirus-associated. Reported results showed that the classifier diagnosed cytomegalovirus status with high specificity and sensitivity.

Clones were sequenced by immunoSEQ multiplex PCR, and TCRdb holds only the in-frame ones, with some missing. The repertoire consists of some 340,000 clones, with roughly 87% occurring once and the leading ten covering over 1%. The donors were part of the validation cohort of over a hundred subjects. That cohort was separate from the first cohort, which comprised 700 or so subjects. V lost 1 base and J lost 6; bases outside the gene matches: 3. This CDR3 has 15 amino acids. Germline CDR1 reads LGHNA; CDR2 reads YNFKEQ. As regards this clone: The target antigen is unknown.

The origin of this receptor is a woman aged 30 to 39 in good health and CMV-seropositive. Material for sequencing was PBMCs. The V gene is TRBV4-2, the J gene TRBJ2-1; 10 nucleotides match TRBD2. This CDR3 reads CASSQGTSGSNEQFF. In DNA form, the CDR3 reads TGTGCCAGCAGCCAAGGGACTAGCGGCTCCAATGAGCAGTTCTTC.